The source of this T cell receptor delta chain is a study of gamma-delta chains in newborns, infants, children. Study-wide context: Microbial exposure reportedly drives polyclonal innate γδ T cell expansion after birth.

This clone showed up just a few times. This DNA's translation differs at residue 13 from TCRdb's protein, which comes from a much larger clone; a read error is likely, and the protein shown is translated from the DNA. TCRdb called clones from the reads again using CATT. The data show about 5,000 delta-chain clones, 0.35% to 0.45% seen once. Germline loops: CDR1 GEAIGNYY, CDR2 EKD. This CDR3 has 15 amino acids. The sequencing input was blood. V gene TRDV2 combines with J gene TRDJ2, with 9 nucleotides matching TRDD3. This sequence originates from a child who was a newborn, infant or young child, either healthy, febrile or measles-vaccinated (not recorded which). The CDR3 bases are TGTGCCTGTGACTACTGGGGGACCCTGACAGCACAACCCTTCTTT. Translated: CACDYWGTLTAQPFF.